Listed here are 10 T cell receptor beta chains from one sample, sequenced in a study of T cells in Graves' hyperthyroidism and ophthalmopathy. RNA transcripts were the template for amplifying TCR beta CDR3 regions. RT-PCR in the first round (using the HTBI primer set) targeted the TCR CDR3. TCRdb recomputed calls from the multiplex PCR reads with MiXCR, one row per CDR3 protein. The table shows about 380,000 distinct CDR3 sequences, with 18% occurring only once. The sequenced material came from blood. The receptors come from a man aged 18-30 years with Graves' ophthalmopathy.

The V call is TRBV6-1, the J call TRBJ1-4; a possible D gene is TRBD1 (6 bases). V was pared by 6 bases and J by 7 bases, with 18 bases between. This CDR3 has 15 amino acids. CDR1 and CDR2 (germline): MNHNS, SASEGT. The CDR3 DNA is TGTGCCAGCAGCGGGGGCCAGGGAGGGAGTGAAAAACTGTTTTTT. This translates into CASSGGQGGSEKLFF.

This clonotype was detected ten times or more. The chain couples TRBV27 to TRBJ2-7, with D tentatively TRBD1 (7 bases). Trimming removed 11 bases at V and 2 bases at J, with 10 bases between. From germline, CDR1 is MNHEY and CDR2 SMNVEV (reference sequence). CDR3 length: 11 amino acids. The DNA of the CDR3 is TGTGCCTCAGGGGGGACCTACGAGCAGTACTTC. Translation: CASGGTYEQYF.

This clonotype was counted at least ten times. The rearrangement joins TRBV11-3 to TRBJ2-7, with TRBD2 identical over 9 bases. J was trimmed by 5 bases and V by 1 base; bases with no gene match: 6. The CDR3 length is 15 residues. CDR1 is SGHNT, CDR2 YENEEA, per germline. The CDR3 DNA reads as TGTGCCAGCAGCTTAGGCGGCGGGGGGGCCGACGAGCAGTACTTC. Residues: CASSLGGGGADEQYF. Supplemented by reference TRBV11-3 and TRBJ2-7, the full variable domain reads EAGVVQSPRYKIIEKKQPVAFWCNPISGHNTLYWYLQNLGQGPELLIRYENEEAVDDSQLPKDRFSAERLKGVDSTLKIQPAELGDSAVYLCASSLGGGGADEQYFGPGTRLTVT.

The sample holds a few counts of this clonotype. The chain carries TRBV5-1 and TRBJ1-1; 9 nucleotides agree with TRBD1. This CDR3 comprises 18 residues. CDR1 is SGHRS, CDR2 YFSETQ, per germline. Unmatched junction bases numbered 13, after V lost 4 bases and J lost 0 bases. The CDR3 DNA sequence: TGCGCCAGCAGCCGGAGGGACAGGGCCTACCTAATGAACACTGAAGCTTTCTTT. Translating gives CASSRRDRAYLMNTEAFF.

Concerning this clonotype itself: One base away lies a much larger clone, so this may be a sequencing read error. The chain has TRBV2 and TRBJ2-2, with 13 bases that match TRBD2. J was trimmed by 4 bases and V by 8 bases; bases with no gene match: 10. The CDR3 runs to 17 residues. Germline CDR1 and CDR2: SNHLY and FYNNEI. The CDR3 bases are TGTGCCAGCGCCATACTAGCGGGGGGGTTGATCACCGGGGAGCTGTTTTTT. This codes for CASAILAGGLITGELFF. The whole variable domain, remainder taken from reference TRBV2 and TRBJ2-2, is EPEVTQTPSHQVTQMGQEVILRCVPISNHLYFYWYRQILGQKVEFLVSFYNNEISEKSEIFDDQFSVERPDGSNFTLKIRSTKLEDSAMYFCASAILAGGLITGELFFGEGSRLTVL.

The sample holds many counts of this clonotype. This CDR3 reads CASSANSPLHF. In DNA form, the CDR3 reads TGTGCCAGCAGCGCGAATTCACCCCTCCACTTT. The chain carries TRBV11-2 and TRBJ1-6; no clear D. Germline CDR1 SGHAT, CDR2 FQNNGV. Trimming pared 5 bases from V and 7 bases from J, leaving 3 bases between. This CDR3 comprises 11 residues.

This clonotype was detected ten times or more. The genes are TRBV7-9 and TRBJ1-1; D is unclear. Deletions cut 1 base from V and 0 bases from J, with 6 bases between. Per the germline V gene, CDR1 is SEHNR and CDR2 is FQNEAQ (reference sequence). The CDR3 covers 14 residues. As DNA, the CDR3 is TGTGCCAGCAGCTTAGGGGCGTTGAACACTGAAGCTTTCTTT. Residues: CASSLGALNTEAFF.

This chain joins TRBV7-9 and TRBJ2-7; TRBD1 might be the D (6 bases). Germline values: CDR1 SEHNR, CDR2 FQNEAQ (reference sequence). The CDR3 consists of 15 residues. Trimming removed 5 bases from V and 2 bases from J, with 16 bases in between. CDR3 in amino acids: CASSPGAGDPYEQYF. For the CDR3, the DNA is TGTGCCAGCAGCCCCGGGGCAGGGGACCCCTACGAGCAGTACTTC.

This clonotype has just a few counts. V is TRBV19 and J is TRBJ1-5; D call uncertain. Trimming shortened V by 10 bases and J by 3 bases, and 7 bases separated the two germline ends. CDR1 and CDR2 (germline): LNHDA, SQIVND (reference sequence). This CDR3 is 11 amino acids long. CDR3 in DNA: TGTGCCACGGGTGACAATCAGCCCCAGCATTTT. It codes for CATGDNQPQHF.

J is TRBJ2-5 and V is TRBV6-1; 11 positions agree with TRBD1. The CDR3 contains 15 residues. After removal of 10 bases from V and 1 base from J, the junction contained 8 bases not matched to a gene. Germline V gene data show CDR1 as MNHNS and CDR2 as SASEGT. The CDR3 bases are TGTGCCACCGTGACCGGGACAGGGGGCCAAGAGACCCAGTACTTC. Protein sequence: CATVTGTGGQETQYF.